This entry lists 30 T cell receptor beta chains sequenced from one sample in a study of T cells after yellow fever vaccination. MiXCR, run by TCRdb on the 5' RACE reads, gives a single entry per CDR3 protein. The data show under 400,000 distinct CDR3 sequences, with about 9.9% seen just once and roughly a sixth held by the top ten. The sequenced sample was PBMCs, obtained on the day of the first yellow fever vaccination. All receptors derive from a young man who received the YFV17D yellow fever vaccine.

The chain uses TRBV12-3 or TRBV12-4 and TRBJ1-2; a possible D gene is TRBD1 (5 bases). The CDR3 is made up of 14 amino acids. V was shortened by 7 bases and J by 10 bases, with 22 bases between the two germline ends. Here the CDR3 DNA reads TGTGCCAGCATCGCCTTCCGGGGCCTCGAGCCCTACACCTTC. Translation: CASIAFRGLEPYTF.

This clonotype was observed at least ten times. V usage is TRBV5-8 and J usage is TRBJ1-5; a weak D match, TRBD1 (5 bases). CDR1 and CDR2 from the germline V gene are SGHTS and YDEGEE. CDR3 length: 16 residues. Trimming left V 0 bases short and J 4 bases short, with 14 bases between. CDR3 protein: CASSLVGRGKNQPQHF. CDR3 sequence (DNA): TGTGCCAGCAGCTTGGTTGGCCGGGGGAAGAATCAGCCCCAGCATTTT.

This clonotype was counted between two and nine times. The CDR3 bases are TGCAGCGTTGAACTAGTGGGGACAGGCCAAGAGACCCAGTACTTC. Protein product: CSVELVGTGQETQYF. This chain connects TRBV29-1 to TRBJ2-5, with 8 bases matching TRBD1. Trimming removed 2 bases from V and 1 base from J; junction bases left unmatched: 6. The CDR3 is 15 amino acids. Germline CDR1 reads SQVTM; CDR2 reads ANQGSEA. The full variable domain, with the rest looked up from reference TRBV29-1 and TRBJ2-5, is SAVISQKPSRDICQRGTSLTIQCQVDSQVTMMFWYRQQPGQSLTLIATANQGSEATYESGFVIDKFPISRPNLTFSTLTVSNMSPEDSSIYLCSVELVGTGQETQYFGPGTRLLVL.

A note on this clonotype: At one of its ends the junction is not consistent with the germline gene, which may arise from a read error. The chain uses TRBV3-1 and TRBJ2-3; D tentatively reads TRBD1 or TRBD2 (5 bases each). The length of the CDR3 is 16 residues. Germline CDR1 LGHDT, CDR2 YNNKEL (reference sequence). The CDR3 DNA is TGTGCCAGCAGCCACAGAGGGGCAGGGAGCACATATACGCAGTATTTT. Its protein is CASSHRGAGSTYTQYF.

This clonotype was seen a few times. The V call is TRBV7-2, the J call TRBJ2-3; maybe TRBD1 (6 bases). This CDR3 spans 15 amino acids. Trimming pared 7 bases from V and 0 bases from J, leaving 14 bases between. In germline, CDR1 is SGHTA, CDR2 FQGNSA. The CDR3 DNA reads as TGTGCCAGCACCTCCGGGACAACTAGCACAGATACGCAGTATTTT. Amino acid sequence: CASTSGTTSTDTQYF.

This clonotype was counted between two and nine times. The rearrangement links TRBV11-2 to TRBJ2-4; D call uncertain. The CDR3 has 13 residues. The V and J ends lost 6 bases and 0 bases respectively, with 6 bases between them. Germline-derived CDR1 and CDR2 are SGHAT and FQNNGV. The CDR3 nucleotides are TGTGCCAGCAGGAGATTAGCCAAAAACATTCAGTACTTC. It is translated as CASRRLAKNIQYF.

The table lists this clonotype with many counts. This chain joins TRBV5-4 and TRBJ2-5, with a possible D match to TRBD2 (6 bases). Trimming removed 1 base from V and 5 bases from J, with 9 bases in between. Germline loops: CDR1 SGHNT, CDR2 YYREEE (reference sequence). The CDR3 spans 13 residues. This CDR3 is CASSLFGGETQYF. CDR3 nucleotides: TGTGCCAGCAGCTTGTTTGGGGGGGAGACCCAGTACTTC.

The sample holds many counts of this clonotype. The chain is built from TRBV5-1 and TRBJ2-1, with 11 bases aligning to TRBD2. The J segment lost 4 bases and the V segment lost 6 bases, leaving 9 bases of the junction unmatched. CDR1 SGHRS and CDR2 YFSETQ come from the germline V gene. The CDR3 spans 16 residues. This chain's CDR3 is CASKTSGGAAYNEQFF. CDR3 nucleotide sequence: TGCGCCAGCAAAACTAGCGGGGGAGCCGCTTACAATGAGCAGTTCTTC.

This clonotype has a handful of counts. The V gene is TRBV4-3, the J gene TRBJ2-7; D assignment may be TRBD1 or TRBD2 (5 bases each). The CDR3 is 16 amino acids. Germline lookup yields CDR1 LGHNA and CDR2 YSLEER. V lost 0 bases and J 6 bases, leaving 18 bases between the germline ends. The CDR3 nucleotides are TGCGCCAGCAGCCAAGATTCCGGGGCCAGTAGCCGCGAGCAGTACTTC. This gives the protein CASSQDSGASSREQYF.

For this clonotype: The junction differs from germline at one of its ends, possibly a read error. The V and J genes are TRBV5-5 and TRBJ2-2, with D maybe TRBD1 (5 bases). This CDR3 is built from 16 residues. Germline lookup yields CDR1 SGHKS and CDR2 YYEKEE (reference sequence). The DNA for the CDR3 is TGTGCCAGCAGCTTGGTGGGGCAGAGTAACACCAGGGAGCTGTTTTTT. The encoded protein is CASSLVGQSNTRELFF. Together with reference TRBV5-5 and TRBJ2-2, the CDR3 gives the full variable domain: DAGVTQSPTHLIKTRGQQVTLRCSPISGHKSVSWYQQVLGQGPQFIFQYYEKEERGRGNFPDRFSARQFPNYSSELNVNALLLGDSALYLCASSLVGQSNTRELFFGEGSRLTVL.

The chain has TRBV6-2 or TRBV6-3 and TRBJ1-1; 7 bases map to TRBD1. Germline assignment: CDR1 MNHEY and CDR2 SVGEGT. The V and J ends lost 2 bases and 5 bases, in that order; junction bases with no gene match: 5. The CDR3 is made up of 14 amino acids. CDR3 DNA: TGTGCCAGCAGTTACATCAGGGGGGAAACTGAAGCTTTCTTT. Its translation is CASSYIRGETEAFF.

This clonotype was detected a few times. The chain recombines TRBV10-3 with TRBJ2-3, with TRBD1 identical over 8 bases. The V and J ends lost 10 bases and 0 bases, in that order; junction bases with no gene match: 9. The CDR3 is made up of 15 amino acids. The germline V gene has CDR1 ENHRY and CDR2 SYGVKD. The CDR3 nucleotides read TGTGCCAGCCACCGGACAGGGACTAGCACAGATACGCAGTATTTT. This sequence encodes CASHRTGTSTDTQYF.

The table lists this clonotype with a few counts. The gene calls are TRBV5-1 and TRBJ2-3; perhaps D is TRBD1 or TRBD2 (5 bases each). V was shortened by 4 bases and J by 2 bases, with 14 bases between the two germline ends. Germline V gene data show CDR1 as SGHRS and CDR2 as YFSETQ. This CDR3 has 15 residues. CDR3 coding DNA: TGCGCCAGCAGCCCCCGGGGCCAGCTCACAGATACGCAGTATTTT. Amino acids: CASSPRGQLTDTQYF. The full variable domain, its missing parts supplied by reference TRBV5-1 and TRBJ2-3, is KAGVTQTPRYLIKTRGQQVTLSCSPISGHRSVSWYQQTPGQGLQFLFEYFSETQRNKGNFPGRFSGRQFSNSRSEMNVSTLELGDSALYLCASSPRGQLTDTQYFGPGTRLTVL.

V gene TRBV9 combines with J gene TRBJ1-2, with a tentative D call TRBD1 (5 bases). The CDR3 is made up of 16 amino acids. The germline CDR1 and CDR2 sequences are SGDLS and YYNGEE. The V end lost 3 bases, the J end lost 1 base, and 16 bases lay between the germline ends. This chain's CDR3 is CASSEADQGDNYGYTF. The CDR3 nucleotides are TGTGCCAGCAGCGAAGCTGACCAGGGTGATAACTATGGCTACACCTTC.

The chain combines TRBV12-3 or TRBV12-4 with TRBJ2-6; TRBD1 matches 8 bases. The CDR3 sequence is 13 residues long. The J segment lost 7 bases and the V segment lost 6 bases, leaving 2 bases of the junction unmatched. The CDR3 here is CASRTGEANVLTF. For the CDR3, the DNA is TGTGCCAGCAGGACAGGGGAAGCCAACGTCCTGACTTTC.

This clonotype was picked up many times. The genes are TRBV20-1 and TRBJ1-2; 8 bases agree with TRBD1. The CDR3 runs to 14 residues. Germline V gene lookup returns CDR1 DFQATT and CDR2 SNEGSKA (reference sequence). Trimming removed 3 bases from V and 6 bases from J; junction bases left unmatched: 9. The CDR3: CSASLDRVPDGYTF. The CDR3 DNA is TGCAGTGCTAGCTTGGACAGGGTCCCGGATGGCTACACCTTC.

This chain connects TRBV6-6 to TRBJ1-4; 7 bases map to TRBD1. There are 12 residues in the CDR3. With 9 bases clipped from V and 8 bases from J, the junction kept 6 bases outside the gene matches. Per germline, CDR1 MNHNY and CDR2 SVGAGI (reference sequence). The DNA for the CDR3 is TGTGCCAGTAAGGGACAGACAGAAAAACTGTTTTTT. Residues: CASKGQTEKLFF.

This clonotype was counted a few times. The chain has TRBV20-1 and TRBJ2-7, with D perhaps matching TRBD2 (7 bases). This CDR3 is built from 13 residues. V lost 7 bases, J lost 3 bases, and 16 bases lay in between. The germline V gene encodes CDR1 DFQATT and CDR2 SNEGSKA (reference sequence). The CDR3 nucleotides read TGCAGTGTTGTCGGGGGGCTTGACTACGAGCAGTACTTC. This sequence encodes CSVVGGLDYEQYF.

This clonotype was detected only a few times. The rearrangement links TRBV20-1 to TRBJ2-3; no reliable D call. Trimming pared 1 base from V and 1 base from J, leaving 9 bases between. The CDR3 is 14 amino acids. Germline-derived CDR1 and CDR2 are DFQATT and SNEGSKA (reference sequence). Here the CDR3 DNA reads TGCAGTGCTAGAGTACGGACCGGCACAGATACGCAGTATTTT. This encodes CSARVRTGTDTQYF.

This clonotype was picked up many times. V usage is TRBV7-2 and J usage is TRBJ1-2; D uncertain. The CDR3 is made up of 16 amino acids. Germline CDR1 and CDR2: SGHTA and FQGNSA. Trimming took off 1 base at V and 8 bases at J, with 20 bases between the two ends. The CDR3 nucleotides read TGTGCCAGCAGCTTAGGTCTCAGTCCGTCTTCATGGGGCTACACCTTC. It yields the protein CASSLGLSPSSWGYTF.

This chain joins TRBV5-1 and TRBJ2-2; D unclear. From germline, CDR1 is SGHRS and CDR2 YFSETQ. The CDR3 is made up of 13 amino acids. The V gene lost 3 bases and the J gene lost 3 bases, with 6 bases spanning the gap. CDR3 nucleotide sequence: TGCGCCAGCAGCTCCTCAGACACCGGGGAGCTGTTTTTT. Encoded protein: CASSSSDTGELFF.

This clonotype has only a few counts. The chain joins TRBV20-1 to TRBJ2-3; 9 bases are shared with TRBD2. This CDR3 comprises 15 residues. Germline V gene sequence: CDR1 DFQATT, CDR2 SNEGSKA (reference sequence). The J segment lost 3 bases and the V segment lost 5 bases, leaving 9 bases of the junction unmatched. The CDR3 sequence: CSAYLAGRRTDTQYF. CDR3 sequence (DNA): TGCAGTGCTTATCTAGCGGGGAGGCGGACAGATACGCAGTATTTT.

V is TRBV12-3 or TRBV12-4 and J is TRBJ2-3; 7 nucleotides line up with TRBD1. The CDR3 totals 15 residues. After removal of 3 bases from V and 2 bases from J, the junction contained 5 bases not matched to a gene. The CDR3 DNA sequence: TGTGCCAGCAGTTTTCAGGGGGTGCACACAGATACGCAGTATTTT. Translation gives CASSFQGVHTDTQYF.

This clonotype was seen a few times. The chain couples TRBV5-1 to TRBJ2-5; the D gene is possibly TRBD2 (5 bases). The CDR3 has 17 amino acids. Germline CDR1 and CDR2: SGHRS and YFSETQ. V was shortened by 5 bases and J by 5 bases, with 25 bases between the two germline ends. The CDR3 DNA sequence: TGCGCCAGCAGTCCCGGGAAGTTGGGTTTATCGGAGGAGACCCAGTACTTC. It encodes CASSPGKLGLSEETQYF.

This clonotype was detected only a few times. V gene TRBV7-9 combines with J gene TRBJ2-5; possibly TRBD2 for D (5 bases). The germline V and J ends were trimmed by 6 bases and 4 bases, with 12 bases remaining between them. Germline assignment: CDR1 SEHNR and CDR2 FQNEAQ (reference sequence). CDR3 length equals 13 residues. CDR3 coding DNA: TGTGCCAGCAGGAATCCCAGCGGAGAGACCCAGTACTTC. This translates into CASRNPSGETQYF.

The chain employs TRBV5-1 and TRBJ1-4; the match to TRBD1 covers 7 bases. Germline assignment: CDR1 SGHRS and CDR2 YFSETQ. With 2 bases clipped from V and 0 bases from J, the junction kept 4 bases outside the gene matches. The CDR3 loop spans 16 amino acids. In nucleotides, the CDR3 is TGCGCCAGCAGCTTTCAGGGGGAATCAACTAATGAAAAACTGTTTTTT. Its translation: CASSFQGESTNEKLFF.

The genes are TRBV19 and TRBJ2-1; D may match TRBD1 or TRBD2 (5 bases each). V lost 5 bases and J lost 4, with 15 bases in between. CDR1 and CDR2 (germline): LNHDA, SQIVND (reference sequence). This CDR3 has 15 amino acids. CDR3 sequence (DNA): TGTGCCAGTAGTTGGGACGGAGGACAATACAATGAGCAGTTCTTC. Protein sequence: CASSWDGGQYNEQFF.

The chain joins TRBV12-3 or TRBV12-4 to TRBJ1-2; TRBD1 might be the D (5 bases). V lost 3 bases and J lost 8, with 10 bases in between. The CDR3 has 12 amino acids. For the CDR3, the DNA is TGTGCCAGCAGTTTGGGGCAGGGAGGCTACACCTTC. It codes for CASSLGQGGYTF.

The chain employs TRBV9 and TRBJ2-1, with 10 bases lining up with TRBD1. V gave up 1 base and J gave up 3 bases; unmatched junction bases: 4. Germline lookup yields CDR1 SGDLS and CDR2 YYNGEE. The CDR3 runs to 16 residues. CDR3 in DNA: TGTGCCAGCAGCGTAAGATGGACAGGGGGCTACAATGAGCAGTTCTTC. Translating it yields CASSVRWTGGYNEQFF.

The table lists this clonotype with a few counts. The V call is TRBV4-3, the J call TRBJ2-3, with D possibly TRBD2 on 7 matching bases. The length of the CDR3 is 16 residues. Germline V gene lookup returns CDR1 LGHNA and CDR2 YSLEER. V was shortened by 0 bases and J by 4 bases, with 14 bases between the two germline ends. The CDR3 DNA reads TGCGCCAGCAGCCAAGATCGGGGGGCGCTCCCAGATACGCAGTATTTT. It codes for CASSQDRGALPDTQYF.